The 21 T cell receptor beta chains given below trace back to one sample, sequenced in a study of T cell repertoires in cytomegalovirus infection. Which antigens these TCRs recognize remains unknown. TCRdb recomputed calls from the reads with MiXCR, one row per CDR3 protein. The sample gives around 800,000 distinct CDR3 sequences, roughly 33% of which show up once; 12% is in the top ten. The sample was cultured CD8+ T cells from PBMCs, taken from culture after CMV antigen stimulation. These receptors were collected from a human donor in good health (CMV status not recorded). Some clones in this sample may be carry-over from other donors' samples.

The chain uses TRBV19 and TRBJ1-1, with 7 positions matching TRBD1. The CDR3 has 13 amino acids. V dropped 9 bases and J dropped 5; count of bases not matched to a gene: 9. In germline, CDR1 is LNHDA, CDR2 SQIVND (reference sequence). CDR3 nucleotide sequence: TGTGCCAGCACCGGGACAGAAGGAACTGAAGCTTTCTTT. Translated: CASTGTEGTEAFF.

This clonotype showed up just a few times. V and J are TRBV7-2 and TRBJ1-4, with D maybe TRBD1 (5 bases). Germline V gene lookup returns CDR1 SGHTA and CDR2 FQGNSA. The V end was cut by 4 bases, the J end by 8 bases, with 17 bases between. The CDR3 is 15 residues long. The CDR3 DNA reads TGTGCCAGCAGCTCTCTCTCGGGGGTCGGCGAAAAACTGTTTTTT. It is translated as CASSSLSGVGEKLFF.

The V gene is TRBV27, the J gene TRBJ1-5, with TRBD1 matching 7 bases. From germline, CDR1 is MNHEY and CDR2 SMNVEV (reference sequence). The CDR3 length is 16 residues. V lost 4 bases to trimming and J lost 4 bases; unmatched junction nucleotides: 10. The CDR3 nucleotides read TGTGCCAGCAGTTCTGCGGGGTCAGGGGGAAATCAGCCCCAGCATTTT. Translating gives CASSSAGSGGNQPQHF.

This clonotype was detected ten times or more. The chain couples TRBV6-2 or TRBV6-3 to TRBJ1-1; D perhaps matches TRBD1 (5 bases). V lost 5 bases and J lost 3, with 22 bases in between. CDR1 and CDR2 (germline): MNHEY, SVGEGT. The CDR3 is 17 residues long. The DNA of the CDR3 is TGTGCCAGCAGTGGAAAGGACAACGCGATTGAGGACACTGAAGCTTTCTTT. Protein sequence: CASSGKDNAIEDTEAFF.

This clonotype was observed a handful of times. This sequence joins TRBV7-8 and TRBJ1-5; 8 bases line up with TRBD1. The CDR3 length is 15 residues. CDR1 and CDR2 from the germline V gene are SGHVS and FQNEAQ. J was trimmed by 3 bases and V by 5 bases; bases with no gene match: 6. In DNA form, the CDR3 reads TGTGCCAGCAGCCCCCGGACAGGGAACAATCAGCCCCAGCATTTT. This translates into CASSPRTGNNQPQHF.

The J gene is TRBJ2-7, the V gene TRBV10-3, with TRBD1 as a possible D gene (5 bases). The CDR3 is 13 residues long. Germline V gene data show CDR1 as ENHRY and CDR2 as SYGVKD. Trimming removed 0 bases at V and 2 bases at J, with 5 bases between. The CDR3 DNA sequence: TGTGCCATCAGTGAGTCGACAGCCTACGAGCAGTACTTC. Translated: CAISESTAYEQYF.

This clonotype was counted a few times. This rearrangement joins TRBV7-2 to TRBJ1-1; a possible D gene is TRBD1 (6 bases). Trimming took off 1 base at V and 3 bases at J, with 12 bases between the two ends. The CDR3 is 15 amino acids. The germline gives CDR1 SGHTA, CDR2 FQGNSA. The CDR3 nucleotides read TGTGCCAGCAGCTTAGAGGCAGGGGTTGACACTGAAGCTTTCTTT. It translates to CASSLEAGVDTEAFF.

The rearrangement joins TRBV27 to TRBJ2-1; 7 bases map to TRBD2. CDR1 MNHEY and CDR2 SMNVEV come from the germline V gene (reference sequence). This CDR3 is built from 14 residues. V shed 4 bases, J shed 9 bases, and the junction held 9 bases outside the gene matches. The CDR3 DNA follows: TGTGCCAGCAGTTATCGGGGGGTGAGACGTGAGCAGTTCTTC. This codes for CASSYRGVRREQFF.

The chain recombines TRBV19 with TRBJ2-7; D is perhaps TRBD2 (6 bases). Germline CDR1 is LNHDA and CDR2 is SQIVND (reference sequence). Trimming removed 3 bases from V and 1 base from J, with 7 bases in between. The length of the CDR3 is 13 residues. CDR3 sequence reads: CASSIGGSYEQYF. As DNA, the CDR3 is TGTGCCAGTAGTATCGGGGGTTCCTACGAGCAGTACTTC.

This clonotype was seen many times. The genes are TRBV6-6 and TRBJ2-1; 9 nucleotides agree with TRBD2. Germline loops: CDR1 MNHNY, CDR2 SVGAGI (reference sequence). The CDR3 is 15 amino acids. J was trimmed by 2 bases and V by 4 bases; bases with no gene match: 3. The CDR3 here is CASSSGLATYNEQFF. DNA of the CDR3: TGTGCCAGCAGTTCGGGACTAGCCACCTACAATGAGCAGTTCTTC.

CDR3 nucleotides: TGTGCCAGCAGTTCCCCTACTAGCGGGGGGTCTAGCACAGATACGCAGTATTTT. Its protein product is CASSSPTSGGSSTDTQYF. The chain combines TRBV12-3 or TRBV12-4 with TRBJ2-3, with 12 positions matching TRBD2. This CDR3 is 18 amino acids long. The J segment lost 0 bases and the V segment lost 4 bases, leaving 8 bases of the junction unmatched.

This clonotype has just a few counts. V is TRBV10-3 and J is TRBJ1-4, with D hard to call. Trimming took 5 bases from V and 5 from J, leaving 9 bases between them. From germline, CDR1 is ENHRY and CDR2 SYGVKD. The CDR3 sequence is 13 residues long. This CDR3 reads CAISYSENEKLFF. In nucleotides, the CDR3 is TGTGCCATCAGTTATTCGGAAAATGAAAAACTGTTTTTT.

This clonotype was seen only a few times. The chain has TRBV6-6 and TRBJ1-1, with unresolved D. There are 13 residues in the CDR3. CDR1 and CDR2 (germline): MNHNY, SVGAGI (reference sequence). Trimming shortened V by 5 bases and J by 1 base, and 8 bases separated the two germline ends. The CDR3 DNA sequence: TGTGCCAGCAGTACTCGATCGAACACTGAAGCTTTCTTT. It translates to CASSTRSNTEAFF.

The chain carries TRBV27 and TRBJ1-1, with D perhaps TRBD1 (6 bases). Trimming pared 4 bases from V and 4 bases from J, leaving 22 bases between. In germline, CDR1 is MNHEY, CDR2 SMNVEV (reference sequence). The CDR3 contains 17 residues. CDR3 residues: CASSSYWGETGPTEAFF. The CDR3 DNA reads TGTGCCAGCAGTTCCTATTGGGGGGAGACAGGACCCACTGAAGCTTTCTTT.

The chain has TRBV12-3 or TRBV12-4 and TRBJ2-2; tentative D call: TRBD1 (5 bases). The CDR3 sequence is 15 residues long. Trimming shortened V by 7 bases and J by 6 bases, and 18 bases separated the two germline ends. The CDR3 sequence is CASTNLGQSAGELFF. DNA of the CDR3: TGTGCCAGCACTAACCTGGGGCAGTCTGCCGGGGAGCTGTTTTTT.

The chain uses TRBV28 and TRBJ1-2; 8 bases align to TRBD1. Germline-derived CDR1 and CDR2 are MDHEN and SYDVKM. The CDR3 contains 14 residues. Germline trimming cut 2 bases from V and 8 bases from J; bases unmatched to any gene: 7. CDR3 DNA sequence: TGTGCCAGCAGTTTACCGGACAGGGTGGAGGGCTACACCTTC. Translated, it gives CASSLPDRVEGYTF.

The chain employs TRBV6-6 and TRBJ2-2; no clear D. CDR1 is MNHNY and CDR2 is SVGAGI in the germline V gene (reference sequence). CDR3 length: 14 residues. Trimming cost V 2 bases and J 0 bases, with 4 bases left between them. The CDR3 region has the DNA TGTGCCAGCAGTTACGCACCGAACACCGGGGAGCTGTTTTTT. Amino acids: CASSYAPNTGELFF.

Only a few counts were recorded for this clonotype. V usage is TRBV7-9 and J usage is TRBJ1-4; 7 nucleotides align to TRBD1. V gave up 4 bases and J gave up 8 bases; unmatched junction bases: 1. Looked up from germline, CDR1 is SEHNR and CDR2 is FQNEAQ (reference sequence). The CDR3 has 12 residues. In DNA, the CDR3 is TGTGCCAGCAGCTCGGACAGGGAAAAACTGTTTTTT. Translating gives CASSSDREKLFF.

V and J are TRBV19 and TRBJ1-2; D call uncertain. This CDR3 is 16 amino acids long. The germline CDR1 and CDR2 sequences are LNHDA and SQIVND (reference sequence). The V gene lost 3 bases and the J gene lost 5 bases, with 19 bases spanning the gap. The CDR3 sequence is CASSISSQNPLYGYTF. In DNA, the CDR3 is TGTGCCAGTAGTATTTCTAGTCAGAATCCTCTATATGGCTACACCTTC.

This clonotype was seen a single time. At one boundary the junction diverges from the germline segment, which might be a read error. The rearrangement uses TRBV7-2 and TRBJ2-1, with TRBD2 matching 9 bases. This CDR3 contains 16 residues. CDR1 SGHTA and CDR2 FQGNSA come from the germline V gene. CDR3 region: CVSSVFSGSSYNEQFF. The CDR3 DNA reads as TGTGTCAGCAGCGTTTTTAGCGGGAGCTCCTACAATGAGCAGTTCTTC. Using reference TRBV7-2 and TRBJ2-1 for the parts outside the CDR3, the full variable domain is GAGVSQSPSNKVTEKGKDVELRCDPISGHTALYWYRQSLGQGLEFLIYFQGNSAPDKSGLPSDRFSAERTGGSVSTLTIQRTQQEDSAVYLCVSSVFSGSSYNEQFFGPGTRLTVL.

This clonotype was seen repeatedly, ten times or more. This sequence joins TRBV7-8 and TRBJ2-1; possible D gene TRBD2, 5 bases. The CDR3 has 11 residues. V gave up 4 bases and J gave up 8 bases, with 6 bases separating them. The germline CDR1 and CDR2 sequences are SGHVS and FQNEAQ. CDR3 coding DNA: TGTGCCAGCAGCTCGGACTATGAGCAGTTCTTC. Amino acids: CASSSDYEQFF.